The clone carrying this T cell receptor (beta chain) appeared once. Some clones are missing from TCRdb's copy, which holds only in-frame ones; the method was immunoSEQ multiplex PCR. This table holds around 160,000 clones, 80% found once. The sample comes from a study of blood T cell repertoires in COVID-19. This CDR3 contains 16 residues. Germline CDR1 and CDR2: MNHEY and SVGAGI. Germline trimming cut 3 bases from V and 0 bases from J; bases unmatched to any gene: 4. The V and J genes are TRBV6-5 and TRBJ2-2, with TRBD1 matching over 7 bases. The clonotype originates from a man aged 40-49 years who had recovered from COVID-19. Sequencing was carried out using PBMCs or T cells enriched from blood (not recorded which). The CDR3 DNA reads TGTGCCAGCAGTTATGGGCAGGGGGCGAACACCGGGGAGCTGTTTTTT. Its translation is CASSYGQGANTGELFF.